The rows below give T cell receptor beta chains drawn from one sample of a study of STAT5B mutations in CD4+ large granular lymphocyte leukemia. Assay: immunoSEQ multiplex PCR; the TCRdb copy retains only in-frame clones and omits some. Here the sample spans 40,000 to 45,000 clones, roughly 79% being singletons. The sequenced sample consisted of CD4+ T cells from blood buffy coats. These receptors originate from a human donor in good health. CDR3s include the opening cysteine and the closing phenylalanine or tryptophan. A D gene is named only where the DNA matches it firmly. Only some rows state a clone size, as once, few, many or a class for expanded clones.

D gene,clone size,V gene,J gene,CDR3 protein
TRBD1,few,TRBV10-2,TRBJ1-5,CASTIYPDRGPNQPQHF
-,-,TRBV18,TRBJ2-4,CASSPRDAKNIQYF
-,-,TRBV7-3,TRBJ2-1,CASSTQGGLDHNEQFF
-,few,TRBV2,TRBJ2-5,CASSEQETQYF
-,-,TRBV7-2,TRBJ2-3,CASSLAGAGPTDTQYF
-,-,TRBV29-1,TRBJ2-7,CSVTTGSEQYF
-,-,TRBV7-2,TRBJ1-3,CASSLLPRVHGNTIYF
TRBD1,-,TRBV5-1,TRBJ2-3,CASTPTGGIDTQYF
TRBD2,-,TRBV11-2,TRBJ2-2,CASSLRTSGGNAGELFF
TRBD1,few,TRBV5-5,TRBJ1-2,CASSLRQGGGYTF
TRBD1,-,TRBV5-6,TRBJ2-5,CASSLRQGLETQYF
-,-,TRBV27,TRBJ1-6,CASRWGQGRSPLHF
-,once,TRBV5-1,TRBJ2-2,CASTTMWGGAGELFF
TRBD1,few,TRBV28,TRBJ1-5,CASRKMGQGWSNQPQHF
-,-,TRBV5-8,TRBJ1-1,CASSGRGNTEAFF